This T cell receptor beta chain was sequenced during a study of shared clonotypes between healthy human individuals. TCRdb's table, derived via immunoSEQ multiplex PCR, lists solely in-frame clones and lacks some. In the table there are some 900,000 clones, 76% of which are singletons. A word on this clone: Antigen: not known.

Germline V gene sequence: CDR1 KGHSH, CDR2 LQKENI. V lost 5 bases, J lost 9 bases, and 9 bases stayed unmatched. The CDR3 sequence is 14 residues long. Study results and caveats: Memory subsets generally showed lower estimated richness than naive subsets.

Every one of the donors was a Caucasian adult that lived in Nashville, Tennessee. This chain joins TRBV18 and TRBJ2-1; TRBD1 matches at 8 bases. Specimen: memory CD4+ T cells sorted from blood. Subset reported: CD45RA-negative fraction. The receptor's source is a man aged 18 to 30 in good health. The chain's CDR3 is CASSGRQGASEQFF. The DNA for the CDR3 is TGTGCCAGCTCAGGAAGGCAGGGGGCGAGTGAGCAGTTCTTC.